Included here is one T cell receptor (beta chain) sequence, with context. Its antigen is as yet unknown. These data are taken from a study of shared clonotypes between healthy human individuals. Findings and limits, study-wide: When compared with the clonotypes that were shared by all four sorted-subset donors, the non-shared clonotypes turned out to have lower generation probabilities. In having few donors, the study represented limited genetic and exposure-history diversity.

Participating donors were healthy, HIV-negative adults free of recent acute infections or vaccinations. Trimming shortened V by 0 bases and J by 8 bases, and 11 bases separated the two germline ends. The CDR3 totals 13 residues. Germline CDR1 reads SGDLS; CDR2 reads YYNGEE. Deep level was the assay's run setting. Sequenced by immunoSEQ multiplex PCR; TCRdb stores in-frame clones only, minus some. Of some 2.1 million clones in the sample, 85% to 95% were seen once. The chain combines TRBV9 with TRBJ1-2, with D uncertain. Sequencing was carried out using naive CD4+ T cells sorted from blood. Documented subset: CD45RA+ positively selected. This TCR came from a young man in good health. The CDR3 nucleotides read TGTGCCAGCAGCGTAGACAGCTACGGGGGCTACACCTTC. Residues: CASSVDSYGGYTF.